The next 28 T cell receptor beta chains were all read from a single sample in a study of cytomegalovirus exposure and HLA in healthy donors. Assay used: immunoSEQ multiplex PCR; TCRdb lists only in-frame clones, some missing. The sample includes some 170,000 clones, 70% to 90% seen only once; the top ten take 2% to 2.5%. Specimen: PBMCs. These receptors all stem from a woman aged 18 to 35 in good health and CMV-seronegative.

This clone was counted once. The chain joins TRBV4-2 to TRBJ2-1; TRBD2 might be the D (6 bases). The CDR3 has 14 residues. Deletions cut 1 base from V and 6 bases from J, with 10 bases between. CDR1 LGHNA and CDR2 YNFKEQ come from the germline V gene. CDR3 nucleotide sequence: TGTGCCAGCAGCCAAGCGGGGGAGATCAATGAGCAGTTCTTC. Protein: CASSQAGEINEQFF.

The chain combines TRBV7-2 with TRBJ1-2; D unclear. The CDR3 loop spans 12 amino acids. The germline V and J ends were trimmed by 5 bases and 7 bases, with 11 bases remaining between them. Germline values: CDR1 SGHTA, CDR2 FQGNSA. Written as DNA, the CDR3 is TGTGCCAGCAGCCTCGTAGATAGTGGCTACACCTTC. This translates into CASSLVDSGYTF.

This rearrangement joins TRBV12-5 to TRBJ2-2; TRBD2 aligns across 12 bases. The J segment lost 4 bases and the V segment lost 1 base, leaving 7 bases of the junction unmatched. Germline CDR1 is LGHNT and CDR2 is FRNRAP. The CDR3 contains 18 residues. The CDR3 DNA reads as TGTGCTAGTGGTTTGGGTCTAGCGGGGGGGCTTGGCACCGGGGAGCTGTTTTTT. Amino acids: CASGLGLAGGLGTGELFF.

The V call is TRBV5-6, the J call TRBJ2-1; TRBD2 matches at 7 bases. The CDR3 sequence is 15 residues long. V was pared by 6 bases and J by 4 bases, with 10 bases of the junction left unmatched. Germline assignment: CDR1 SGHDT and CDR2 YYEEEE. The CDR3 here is CASISRGTPYNEQFF. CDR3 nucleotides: TGTGCCAGCATCTCGCGGGGGACCCCATACAATGAGCAGTTCTTC.

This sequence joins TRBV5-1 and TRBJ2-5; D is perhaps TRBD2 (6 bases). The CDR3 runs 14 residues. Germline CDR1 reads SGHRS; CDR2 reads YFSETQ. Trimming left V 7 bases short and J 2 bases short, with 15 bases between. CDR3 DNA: TGCGCCAGCTGGGCCATGGGGGGACAAGAGACCCAGTACTTC. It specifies CASWAMGGQETQYF.

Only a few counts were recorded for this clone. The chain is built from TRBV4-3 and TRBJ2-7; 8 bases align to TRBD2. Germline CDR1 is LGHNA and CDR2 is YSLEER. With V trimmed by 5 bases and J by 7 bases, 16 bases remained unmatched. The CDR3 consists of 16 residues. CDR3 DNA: TGCGCCAGCAGCGGTGGGTACGGAGCGGGAGTCCGGGAGCAGTACTTC. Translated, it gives CASSGGYGAGVREQYF.

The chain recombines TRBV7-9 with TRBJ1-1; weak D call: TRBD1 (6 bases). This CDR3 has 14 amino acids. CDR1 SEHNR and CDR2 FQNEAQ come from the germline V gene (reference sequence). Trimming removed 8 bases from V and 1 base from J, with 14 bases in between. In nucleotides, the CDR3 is TGTGCCAGCCGGCAGGGGTCGGCGAACACTGAAGCTTTCTTT. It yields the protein CASRQGSANTEAFF.

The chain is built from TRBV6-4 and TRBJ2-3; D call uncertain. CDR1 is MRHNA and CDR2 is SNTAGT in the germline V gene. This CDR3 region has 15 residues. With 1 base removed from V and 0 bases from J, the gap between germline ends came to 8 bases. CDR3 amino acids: CASSDYLGSTDTQYF. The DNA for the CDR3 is TGTGCCAGCAGTGACTACCTCGGTAGCACAGATACGCAGTATTTT.

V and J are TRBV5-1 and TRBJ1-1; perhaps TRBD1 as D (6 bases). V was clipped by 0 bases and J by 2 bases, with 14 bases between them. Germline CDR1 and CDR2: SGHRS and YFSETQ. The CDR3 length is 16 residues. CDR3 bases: TGCGCCAGCAGCTTGGTGGCAGGGGAAAAAAACACTGAAGCTTTCTTT. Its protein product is CASSLVAGEKNTEAFF.

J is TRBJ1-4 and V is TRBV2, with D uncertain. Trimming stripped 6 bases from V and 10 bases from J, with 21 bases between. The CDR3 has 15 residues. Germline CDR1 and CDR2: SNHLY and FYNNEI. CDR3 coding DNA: TGTGCCAGCAGCGTGGTCGAGGGAGGCGGTGGAAAACTGTTTTTT. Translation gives CASSVVEGGGGKLFF.

The DNA for the CDR3 is TGCAGCGTCGGACAGGGGGTAGGCGGTGAGCAGTTCTTC. It is translated as CSVGQGVGGEQFF. The rearrangement uses TRBV29-1 and TRBJ2-1; 10 bases are shared with TRBD1. This CDR3 region has 13 residues. V lost 6 bases, J lost 9 bases, and 8 bases stayed unmatched. From germline, CDR1 is SQVTM and CDR2 ANQGSEA.

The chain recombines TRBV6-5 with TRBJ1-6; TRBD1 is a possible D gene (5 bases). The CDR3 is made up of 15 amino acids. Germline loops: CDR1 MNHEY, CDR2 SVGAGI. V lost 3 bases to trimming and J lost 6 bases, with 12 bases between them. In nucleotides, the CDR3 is TGTGCCAGCAGTTATGCTAAAGGGGTTAATTCACCCCTCCACTTT. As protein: CASSYAKGVNSPLHF.

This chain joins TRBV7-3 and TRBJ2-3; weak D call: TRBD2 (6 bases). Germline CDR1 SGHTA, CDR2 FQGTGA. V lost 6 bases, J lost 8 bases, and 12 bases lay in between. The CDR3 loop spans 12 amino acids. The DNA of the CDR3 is TGTGCCAGCAGTTCTCTGGGGGGTACGCAGTATTTT. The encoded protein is CASSSLGGTQYF.

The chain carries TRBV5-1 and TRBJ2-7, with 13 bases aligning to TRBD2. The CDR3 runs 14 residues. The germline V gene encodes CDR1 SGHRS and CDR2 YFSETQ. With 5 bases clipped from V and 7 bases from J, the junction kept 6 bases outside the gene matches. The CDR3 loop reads CASRTSGRTGEQYF. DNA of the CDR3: TGCGCCAGCAGGACTAGCGGGAGGACTGGTGAGCAGTACTTC.

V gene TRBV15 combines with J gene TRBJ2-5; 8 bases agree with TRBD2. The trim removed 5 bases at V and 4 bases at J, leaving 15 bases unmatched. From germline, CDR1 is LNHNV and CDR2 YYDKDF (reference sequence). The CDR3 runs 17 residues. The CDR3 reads CATSPLGGAGDSETQYF. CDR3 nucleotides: TGTGCCACCAGCCCGTTAGGGGGAGCGGGAGACTCAGAGACCCAGTACTTC.

CDR3 nucleotides: TGTGCCAGCAGCTTAGAACTAGGGAGAGAGACCCAGTACTTC. It yields the protein CASSLELGRETQYF. The V call is TRBV7-2, the J call TRBJ2-5, with D perhaps TRBD2 (5 bases). The CDR3 totals 14 residues. Trimming stripped 1 base from V and 4 bases from J, with 10 bases between. CDR1 SGHTA and CDR2 FQGNSA come from the germline V gene. Together with reference TRBV7-2 and TRBJ2-5, the CDR3 gives the full variable domain: GAGVSQSPSNKVTEKGKDVELRCDPISGHTALYWYRQSLGQGLEFLIYFQGNSAPDKSGLPSDRFSAERTGGSVSTLTIQRTQQEDSAVYLCASSLELGRETQYFGPGTRLLVL.

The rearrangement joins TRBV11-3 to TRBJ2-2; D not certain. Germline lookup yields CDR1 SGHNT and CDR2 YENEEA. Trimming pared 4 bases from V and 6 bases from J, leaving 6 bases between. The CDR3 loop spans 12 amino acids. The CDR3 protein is CASSSSSGELFF. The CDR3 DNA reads TGTGCCAGCAGCTCCTCCTCCGGGGAGCTGTTTTTT.

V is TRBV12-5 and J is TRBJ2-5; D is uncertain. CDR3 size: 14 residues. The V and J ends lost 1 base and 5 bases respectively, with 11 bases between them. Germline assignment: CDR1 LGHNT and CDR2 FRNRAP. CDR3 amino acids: CASGLDVVSETQYF. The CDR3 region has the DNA TGTGCTAGTGGTTTGGACGTAGTATCGGAGACCCAGTACTTC.

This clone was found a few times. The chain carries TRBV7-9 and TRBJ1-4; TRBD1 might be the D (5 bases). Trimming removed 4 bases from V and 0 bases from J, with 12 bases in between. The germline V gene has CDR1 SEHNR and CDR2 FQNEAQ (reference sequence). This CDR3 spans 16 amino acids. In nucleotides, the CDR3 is TGTGCCAGCAGCTCAACAGGATTTACAACTAATGAAAAACTGTTTTTT. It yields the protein CASSSTGFTTNEKLFF. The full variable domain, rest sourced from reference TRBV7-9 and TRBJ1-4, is DTGVSQNPRHKITKRGQNVTFRCDPISEHNRLYWYRQTLGQGPEFLTYFQNEAQLEKSRLLSDRFSAERPKGSFSTLEIQRTEQGDSAMYLCASSSTGFTTNEKLFFGSGTQLSVL.

Here the CDR3 reads CALIPTGAPNTEAFF. The DNA of the CDR3 is TGTGCCCTTATCCCGACAGGCGCGCCGAACACTGAAGCTTTCTTT. The rearrangement joins TRBV19 to TRBJ1-1, with D perhaps TRBD1 (6 bases). The germline gives CDR1 LNHDA, CDR2 SQIVND (reference sequence). This CDR3 comprises 15 residues. V lost 11 bases to trimming and J lost 1 base, with 20 bases between them.

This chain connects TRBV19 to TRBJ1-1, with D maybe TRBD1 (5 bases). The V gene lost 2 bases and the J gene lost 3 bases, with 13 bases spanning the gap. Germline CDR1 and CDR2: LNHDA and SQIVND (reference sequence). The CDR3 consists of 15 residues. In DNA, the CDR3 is TGTGCCAGTAGTATAAACGGGGGACGGCACACTGAAGCTTTCTTT. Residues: CASSINGGRHTEAFF. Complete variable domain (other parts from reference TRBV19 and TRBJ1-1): DGGITQSPKYLFRKEGQNVTLSCEQNLNHDAMYWYRQDPGQGLRLIYYSQIVNDFQKGDIAEGYSVSREKKESFPLTVTSAQKNPTAFYLCASSINGGRHTEAFFGQGTRLTVV.

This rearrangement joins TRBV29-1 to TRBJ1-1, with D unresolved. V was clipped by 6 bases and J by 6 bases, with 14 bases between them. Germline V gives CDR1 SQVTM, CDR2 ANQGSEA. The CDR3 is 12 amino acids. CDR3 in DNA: TGCAGCGTCACTAGAGGAGGGTCTGAAGCTTTCTTT. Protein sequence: CSVTRGGSEAFF.

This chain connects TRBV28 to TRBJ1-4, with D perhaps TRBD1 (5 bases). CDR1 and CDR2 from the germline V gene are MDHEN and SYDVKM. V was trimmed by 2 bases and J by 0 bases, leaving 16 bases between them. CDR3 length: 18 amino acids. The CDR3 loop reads CASSLPLGGGATNEKLFF. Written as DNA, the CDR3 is TGTGCCAGCAGTTTACCCCTGGGGGGAGGGGCAACTAATGAAAAACTGTTTTTT. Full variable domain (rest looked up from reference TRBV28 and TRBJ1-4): DVKVTQSSRYLVKRTGEKVFLECVQDMDHENMFWYRQDPGLGLRLIYFSYDVKMKEKGDIPEGYSVSREKKERFSLILESASTNQTSMYLCASSLPLGGGATNEKLFFGSGTQLSVL.

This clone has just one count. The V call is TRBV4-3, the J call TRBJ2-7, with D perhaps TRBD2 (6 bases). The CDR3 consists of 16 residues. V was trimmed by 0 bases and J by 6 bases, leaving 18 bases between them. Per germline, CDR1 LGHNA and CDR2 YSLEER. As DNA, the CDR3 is TGCGCCAGCAGCCAAGATCGGCGGGGTGTTAATGCCGAGCAGTACTTC. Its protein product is CASSQDRRGVNAEQYF.

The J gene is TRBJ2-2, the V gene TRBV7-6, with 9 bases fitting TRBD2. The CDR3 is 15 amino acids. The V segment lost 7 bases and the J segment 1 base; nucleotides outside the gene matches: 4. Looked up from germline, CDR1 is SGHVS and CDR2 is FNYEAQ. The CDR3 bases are TGTGCCAGCACCCCACTAGCGGGGAACACCGGGGAGCTGTTTTTT. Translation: CASTPLAGNTGELFF. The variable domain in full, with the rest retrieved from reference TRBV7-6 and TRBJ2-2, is GAGVSQSPRYKVTKRGQDVALRCDPISGHVSLYWYRQALGQGPEFLTYFNYEAQQDKSGLPNDRFSAERPEGSISTLTIQRTEQRDSAMYRCASTPLAGNTGELFFGEGSRLTVL.

CDR3: CAIRYGGSSYEQYF. The CDR3 DNA reads as TGTGCCATCAGATACGGGGGGAGCTCCTACGAGCAGTACTTC. This chain joins TRBV10-3 and TRBJ2-7; 7 positions agree with TRBD2. The germline V gene has CDR1 ENHRY and CDR2 SYGVKD. Trimming cost V 6 bases and J 0 bases; bases outside gene matches: 5. The CDR3 is made up of 14 amino acids.

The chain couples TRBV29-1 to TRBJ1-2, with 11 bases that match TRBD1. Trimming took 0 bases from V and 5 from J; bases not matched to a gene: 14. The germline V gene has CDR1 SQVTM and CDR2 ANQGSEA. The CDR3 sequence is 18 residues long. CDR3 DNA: TGCAGCGTTGAAGATAGGGAACGGGGGACAGGGGGACGATATGGCTACACCTTC. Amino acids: CSVEDRERGTGGRYGYTF.

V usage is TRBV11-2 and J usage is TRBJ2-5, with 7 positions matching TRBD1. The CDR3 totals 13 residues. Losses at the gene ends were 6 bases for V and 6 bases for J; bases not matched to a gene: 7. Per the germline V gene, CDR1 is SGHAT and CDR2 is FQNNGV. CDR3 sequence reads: CASRGQWEKTQYF. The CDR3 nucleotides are TGTGCCAGCAGGGGACAGTGGGAAAAGACCCAGTACTTC.